This entry lists 25 T cell receptor beta chains sequenced from one sample in a study of response to subunit inactivated influenza vaccine. MiXCR, run by TCRdb on the RT-PCR reads, gives a single entry per CDR3 protein. Among around 520,000 distinct CDR3 sequences listed, roughly 25% were seen once. The sequences come from CD4+ T cells sorted from PBMCs, collected less than 6 days after vaccination. These TCRs come from a man in his fifties who received an inactivated influenza vaccine.

This clonotype was picked up one time. The rearrangement joins TRBV4-2 to TRBJ2-3, with D possibly TRBD1 on 5 matching bases. This CDR3 is 16 amino acids long. With 0 bases removed from V and 5 bases from J, the gap between germline ends came to 15 bases. Germline V lookup: CDR1 LGHNA, CDR2 YNFKEQ. This CDR3 is CASSQEGSRAGDTQYF. The DNA for the CDR3 is TGTGCCAGCAGCCAAGAGGGTTCCAGGGCTGGAGATACGCAGTATTTT.

J is TRBJ1-2 and V is TRBV4-2, with D possibly matching TRBD1 (6 bases). Trimming removed 0 bases at V and 4 bases at J, with 12 bases between. This CDR3 has 15 amino acids. Germline values: CDR1 LGHNA, CDR2 YNFKEQ. The CDR3 DNA is TGTGCCAGCAGCCAAGAGGGTTCAGGGGCCTATGGCTACACCTTC. Its translation is CASSQEGSGAYGYTF.

This clonotype was counted a few times. The chain joins TRBV7-2 to TRBJ2-3, with 7 bases aligning to TRBD2. The trim removed 1 base at V and 2 bases at J, leaving 3 bases unmatched. CDR3 length: 15 residues. Germline V gives CDR1 SGHTA, CDR2 FQGNSA. The CDR3 nucleotides are TGTGCCAGCAGCTTAGAAGCGGGATTCACAGATACGCAGTATTTT. This encodes CASSLEAGFTDTQYF.

This clonotype was recorded many times. The chain is built from TRBV12-3 or TRBV12-4 and TRBJ2-1; 14 bases align to TRBD2. The CDR3 extends over 17 amino acids. With V trimmed by 6 bases and J by 1 base, 5 bases remained unmatched. CDR3 protein: CASSRGLAGESYNEQFF. In DNA form, the CDR3 reads TGTGCCAGCAGCAGGGGACTAGCGGGAGAGTCCTACAATGAGCAGTTCTTC.

This chain uses TRBV6-4 with TRBJ1-2; no definite D call. Trimming took off 3 bases at V and 5 bases at J, with 7 bases between the two ends. Germline V CDR1 and CDR2: MRHNA, SNTAGT. The CDR3 has 12 residues. Here the CDR3 reads CASSEEPYGYTF. The CDR3 coding sequence is TGTGCCAGCAGTGAAGAACCGTATGGCTACACCTTC.

This chain joins TRBV27 and TRBJ1-1; 8 bases are shared with TRBD1. CDR3 length: 13 amino acids. With 10 bases clipped from V and 6 bases from J, the junction kept 10 bases outside the gene matches. CDR1 and CDR2 (germline): MNHEY, SMNVEV (reference sequence). This CDR3 reads CATVDRVRAEAFF. CDR3 bases: TGTGCCACCGTGGACAGGGTCAGGGCTGAAGCTTTCTTT.

In its sample, this clonotype was seen a few times. The chain combines TRBV4-3 with TRBJ1-2; D unclear. The CDR3 is 16 residues long. CDR1 is LGHNA, CDR2 YSLEER, per germline. V lost 0 bases to trimming and J lost 4 bases, with 15 bases between them. CDR3 protein: CASSQDLESNLYGYTF. The CDR3 nucleotides are TGCGCCAGCAGCCAAGATCTAGAATCAAACCTCTATGGCTACACCTTC.

J is TRBJ1-1 and V is TRBV7-9; D ambiguous. Deletions cut 4 bases from V and 1 base from J, with 13 bases between. CDR3 length: 15 residues. Germline CDR1 is SEHNR and CDR2 is FQNEAQ (reference sequence). CDR3 region: CASSWGRAGNTEAFF. The CDR3 DNA reads as TGTGCCAGCAGCTGGGGTCGAGCAGGGAACACTGAAGCTTTCTTT.

The chain links TRBV30 to TRBJ1-1; 9 bases align to TRBD1. Germline V gene sequence: CDR1 GTSNPN, CDR2 SVGIG (reference sequence). Trimming cost V 5 bases and J 4 bases; bases outside gene matches: 8. This CDR3 comprises 14 residues. The chain's CDR3 is CAWDRGFASTEAFF. The CDR3 coding sequence is TGTGCCTGGGACAGGGGGTTCGCTAGCACTGAAGCTTTCTTT.

This clonotype has just a few counts. The rearrangement joins TRBV5-1 to TRBJ2-7; D not certain. Germline values: CDR1 SGHRS, CDR2 YFSETQ. Trimming took 0 bases from V and 3 from J, leaving 16 bases between them. The CDR3 length is 16 residues. The CDR3 DNA follows: TGCGCCAGCAGCTTGGCCCTCGGTACCACAAACTACGAGCAGTACTTC. Translation gives CASSLALGTTNYEQYF.

The CDR3: CASSLGGTYSGANVLTF. For the CDR3, the DNA is TGTGCCAGCAGTTTAGGAGGGACGTACTCTGGGGCCAACGTCCTGACTTTC. The chain links TRBV12-3 or TRBV12-4 to TRBJ2-6; D might be TRBD1 or TRBD2, each matching 5 bases. The CDR3 contains 17 residues. The V and J ends lost 1 base and 0 bases respectively, with 10 bases between them.

This clonotype was detected only a few times. This sequence joins TRBV7-2 and TRBJ2-2, with 7 bases matching TRBD1. The junction had 3 bases not matched to a gene; V was cut back by 5 bases and J by 3 bases. In germline, CDR1 is SGHTA, CDR2 FQGNSA. The CDR3 has 14 amino acids. CDR3 sequence: CASSVGQYTGELFF. In nucleotides, the CDR3 is TGTGCCAGCAGCGTGGGACAGTACACCGGGGAGCTGTTTTTT. Full variable domain (rest looked up from reference TRBV7-2 and TRBJ2-2): GAGVSQSPSNKVTEKGKDVELRCDPISGHTALYWYRQSLGQGLEFLIYFQGNSAPDKSGLPSDRFSAERTGGSVSTLTIQRTQQEDSAVYLCASSVGQYTGELFFGEGSRLTVL.

This clonotype was observed at least ten times. As DNA, the CDR3 is TGTGCCACGAGAACTAGCGGGAGCGGAGTCAGTGAGCAGTTCTTC. Its translation is CATRTSGSGVSEQFF. The genes are TRBV10-3 and TRBJ2-1; 11 nucleotides agree with TRBD2. CDR3 size: 15 residues. The trim removed 10 bases at V and 9 bases at J, leaving 14 bases unmatched. Looked up from germline, CDR1 is ENHRY and CDR2 is SYGVKD.

Points on this clonotype: Sequence at one end of the junction differs from germline and may be a read error. The V call is TRBV7-7, the J call TRBJ2-7, with TRBD1 matching over 12 bases. The CDR3 extends over 15 amino acids. Germline loops: CDR1 SSHAT, CDR2 FNYEAQ (reference sequence). This CDR3 is CASSPGQGAGSEQYF. The CDR3 DNA reads TGTGCTAGCAGCCCGGGACAGGGGGCGGGAAGCGAGCAGTACTTC. Supplemented by reference TRBV7-7 and TRBJ2-7, the full variable domain reads GAGVSQSPRYKVTKRGQDVTLRCDPISSHATLYWYQQALGQGPEFLTYFNYEAQPDKSGLPSDRFSAERPEGSISTLTIQRTEQRDSAMYRCASSPGQGAGSEQYFGPGTRLTVT.

This clonotype was counted between two and nine times. The gene calls are TRBV12-3 or TRBV12-4 and TRBJ2-7; unclear D gene. The CDR3 extends over 14 amino acids. Trimming stripped 10 bases from V and 2 bases from J, with 18 bases between. CDR3 DNA: TGTGCCACTATCTCGAGCGCTGTACCCTACGAGCAGTACTTC. Protein: CATISSAVPYEQYF.

The J gene is TRBJ1-2, the V gene TRBV15, with D possibly TRBD1 on 6 matching bases. Trimming removed 1 base at V and 0 bases at J, with 9 bases between. Germline lookup yields CDR1 LNHNV and CDR2 YYDKDF (reference sequence). The CDR3 is made up of 15 amino acids. CDR3 DNA: TGTGCCACCAGCAGAGCCCCAGGGGCTAACTATGGCTACACCTTC. The encoded protein is CATSRAPGANYGYTF.

The rearrangement uses TRBV15 and TRBJ2-7; TRBD1 aligns across 7 bases. The CDR3 covers 17 residues. The germline V gene has CDR1 LNHNV and CDR2 YYDKDF (reference sequence). Losses at the gene ends were 2 bases for V and 1 base for J; bases not matched to a gene: 11. DNA for the CDR3: TGTGCCACCAGCAGATCAACCGGGACAGTTGTATCCTACGAGCAGTACTTC. Protein: CATSRSTGTVVSYEQYF. The complete variable domain, with remaining parts taken from reference TRBV15 and TRBJ2-7, reads DAMVIQNPRYQVTQFGKPVTLSCSQTLNHNVMYWYQQKSSQAPKLLFHYYDKDFNNEADTPDNFQSRRPNTSFCFLDIRSPGLGDTAMYLCATSRSTGTVVSYEQYFGPGTRLTVT.

This clonotype came up a few times. The J gene is TRBJ2-1, the V gene TRBV11-1; 9 positions agree with TRBD2. This CDR3 spans 19 amino acids. The junction had 14 bases not matched to a gene; V was cut back by 5 bases and J by 0 bases. Germline CDR1 SGHAT, CDR2 FQDESV (reference sequence). The CDR3 DNA sequence: TGTGCCAGCAGCGAAGGATCGGGACTAGCTCTTAGCTCCTACAATGAGCAGTTCTTC. The encoded protein is CASSEGSGLALSSYNEQFF.

This clonotype was counted ten times or more. V is TRBV24-1 and J is TRBJ2-1; 15 nucleotides align to TRBD2. The V and J ends lost 4 bases and 2 bases, in that order; junction bases with no gene match: 8. The V gene's germline CDR1 is KGHDR and CDR2 SFDVKD. The CDR3 length is 19 residues. CDR3 sequence reads: CATSERVGLAGGAYNEQFF. The CDR3 DNA is TGTGCCACCAGTGAGAGAGTGGGACTAGCGGGGGGAGCCTACAATGAGCAGTTCTTC.

In this sample, this clonotype turned up a few times. The rearrangement joins TRBV10-2 to TRBJ1-6; tentatively, D is TRBD1 (5 bases). Deletions cut 0 bases from V and 7 bases from J, with 22 bases between. Germline V gives CDR1 WSHSY, CDR2 SAAADI. This CDR3 comprises 19 residues. DNA of the CDR3: TGCGCCAGCAGTGAGTCTAGCAGAACAGGTGGTGTGAAGAATTCACCCCTCCACTTT. The encoded protein is CASSESSRTGGVKNSPLHF.

This clonotype came up many times. V and J are TRBV12-3 or TRBV12-4 and TRBJ2-1; D is unclear. The CDR3 sequence is 11 residues long. Trimming removed 2 bases from V and 6 bases from J, with 2 bases in between. CDR3 nucleotide sequence: TGTGCCAGCAGTTTAACCAATGAGCAGTTCTTC. Translated, it gives CASSLTNEQFF.

This clonotype was counted between two and nine times. The chain employs TRBV12-3 or TRBV12-4 and TRBJ2-1, with TRBD1 as a possible D gene (6 bases). Deletions cut 8 bases from V and 3 bases from J, with 8 bases between. This CDR3 has 12 residues. The CDR3 DNA sequence: TGTGCCAGCGGGGACAACTACAATGAGCAGTTCTTC. Its protein product is CASGDNYNEQFF.

This clonotype was recorded many times. The chain couples TRBV7-2 to TRBJ2-3; 8 nucleotides line up with TRBD2. V was pared by 1 base and J by 7 bases, with 7 bases of the junction left unmatched. The CDR3 contains 15 residues. Looked up from germline, CDR1 is SGHTA and CDR2 is FQGNSA. As DNA, the CDR3 is TGTGCCAGCAGCTTAGATCGGGGGGGCACTAATACGCAGTATTTT. Amino acids: CASSLDRGGTNTQYF.

The genes are TRBV7-2 and TRBJ1-1; D not certain. There are 14 residues in the CDR3. V lost 3 bases and J lost 4, with 12 bases in between. Germline V gives CDR1 SGHTA, CDR2 FQGNSA. The CDR3 sequence is CASSFKPVVTEAFF. The CDR3 DNA follows: TGTGCCAGCAGCTTCAAGCCGGTGGTCACTGAAGCTTTCTTT.

This clonotype appeared a few times. This sequence joins TRBV12-3 or TRBV12-4 and TRBJ2-5; 7 bases agree with TRBD1. The CDR3 contains 15 residues. With 5 bases clipped from V and 5 bases from J, the junction kept 11 bases outside the gene matches. The CDR3 coding sequence is TGTGCCAGCAGTGACAGGGTCCGGACTCATGAGACCCAGTACTTC. Its protein is CASSDRVRTHETQYF.